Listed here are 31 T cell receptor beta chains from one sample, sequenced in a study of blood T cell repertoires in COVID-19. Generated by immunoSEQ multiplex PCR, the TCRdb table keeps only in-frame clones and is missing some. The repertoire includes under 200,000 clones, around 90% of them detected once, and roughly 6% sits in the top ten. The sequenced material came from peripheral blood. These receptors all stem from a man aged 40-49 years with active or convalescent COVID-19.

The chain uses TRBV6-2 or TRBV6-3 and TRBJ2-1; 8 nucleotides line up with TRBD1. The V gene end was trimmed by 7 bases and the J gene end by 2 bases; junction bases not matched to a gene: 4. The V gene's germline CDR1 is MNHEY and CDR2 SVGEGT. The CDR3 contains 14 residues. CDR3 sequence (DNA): TGTGCCAGCAACCCACAGGGGGCCTACAATGAGCAGTTCTTC. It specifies CASNPQGAYNEQFF.

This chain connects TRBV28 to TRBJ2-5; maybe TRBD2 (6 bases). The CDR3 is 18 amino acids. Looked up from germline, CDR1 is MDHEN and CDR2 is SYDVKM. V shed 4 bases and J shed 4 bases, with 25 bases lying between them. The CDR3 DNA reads TGTGCCAGCAGTTCCCCTCACCGTTTCGGGAGTCGGAGAGAGACCCAGTACTTC. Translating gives CASSSPHRFGSRRETQYF.

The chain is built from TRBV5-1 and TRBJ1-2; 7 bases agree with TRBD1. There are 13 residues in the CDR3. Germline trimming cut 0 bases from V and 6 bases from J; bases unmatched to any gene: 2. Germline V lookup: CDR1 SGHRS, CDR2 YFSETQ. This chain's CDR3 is CASSLVTGDGYTF. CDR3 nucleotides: TGCGCCAGCAGCTTGGTTACAGGGGATGGCTACACCTTC.

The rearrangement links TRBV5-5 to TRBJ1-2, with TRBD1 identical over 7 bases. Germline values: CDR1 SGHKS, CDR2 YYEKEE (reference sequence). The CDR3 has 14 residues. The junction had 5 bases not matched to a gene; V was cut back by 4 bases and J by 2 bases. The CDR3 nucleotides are TGTGCCAGCAGCGCACAACAGGGGAACTATGGCTACACCTTC. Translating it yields CASSAQQGNYGYTF.

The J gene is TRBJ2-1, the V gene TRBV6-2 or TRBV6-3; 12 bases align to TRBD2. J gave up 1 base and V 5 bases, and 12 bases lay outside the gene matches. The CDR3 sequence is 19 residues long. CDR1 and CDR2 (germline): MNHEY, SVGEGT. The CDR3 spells CASSQRTSGARRSYNEQFF. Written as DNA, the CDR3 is TGTGCCAGCAGTCAGAGGACTAGCGGGGCCCGGAGGTCCTACAATGAGCAGTTCTTC.

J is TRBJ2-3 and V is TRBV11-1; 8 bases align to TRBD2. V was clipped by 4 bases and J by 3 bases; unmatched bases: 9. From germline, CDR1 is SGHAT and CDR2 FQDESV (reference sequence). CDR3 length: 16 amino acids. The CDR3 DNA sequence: TGTGCCAGCAGCTCCGGGGGGGGTTTCGGTACAGATACGCAGTATTTT. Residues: CASSSGGGFGTDTQYF.

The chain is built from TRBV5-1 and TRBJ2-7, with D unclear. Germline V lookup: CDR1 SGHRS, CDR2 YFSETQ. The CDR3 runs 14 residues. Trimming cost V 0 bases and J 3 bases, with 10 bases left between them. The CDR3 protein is CASSLEAPSYEQYF. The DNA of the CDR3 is TGCGCCAGCAGCTTGGAAGCCCCAAGCTACGAGCAGTACTTC. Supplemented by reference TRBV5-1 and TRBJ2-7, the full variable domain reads KAGVTQTPRYLIKTRGQQVTLSCSPISGHRSVSWYQQTPGQGLQFLFEYFSETQRNKGNFPGRFSGRQFSNSRSEMNVSTLELGDSALYLCASSLEAPSYEQYFGPGTRLTVT.

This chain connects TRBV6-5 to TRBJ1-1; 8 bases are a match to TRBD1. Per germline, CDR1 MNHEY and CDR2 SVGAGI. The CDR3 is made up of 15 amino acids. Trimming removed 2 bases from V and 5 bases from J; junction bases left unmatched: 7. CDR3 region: CASSYKAGGRTEAFF. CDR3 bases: TGTGCCAGCAGTTACAAGGCAGGGGGCAGAACTGAAGCTTTCTTT.

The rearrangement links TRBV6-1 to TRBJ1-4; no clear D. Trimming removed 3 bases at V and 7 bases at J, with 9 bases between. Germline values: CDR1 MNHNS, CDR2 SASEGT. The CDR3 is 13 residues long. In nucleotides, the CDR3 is TGTGCCAGCAGTGACATATCTAGTGAAAAACTGTTTTTT. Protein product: CASSDISSEKLFF.

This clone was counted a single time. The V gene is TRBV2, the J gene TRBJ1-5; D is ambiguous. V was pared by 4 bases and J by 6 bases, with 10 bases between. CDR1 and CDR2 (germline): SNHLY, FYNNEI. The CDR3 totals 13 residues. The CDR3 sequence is CASSGSEAQPQHF. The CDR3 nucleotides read TGTGCCAGCAGTGGTTCCGAAGCTCAGCCCCAGCATTTT.

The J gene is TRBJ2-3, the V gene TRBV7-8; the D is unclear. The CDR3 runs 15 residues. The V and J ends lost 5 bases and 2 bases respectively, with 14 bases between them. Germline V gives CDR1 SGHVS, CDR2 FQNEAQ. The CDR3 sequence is CASSLDNPPTDTQYF. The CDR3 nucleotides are TGTGCCAGCAGCCTAGACAATCCTCCCACAGATACGCAGTATTTT. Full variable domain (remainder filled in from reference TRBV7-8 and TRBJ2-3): GAGVSQSPRYKVAKRGQDVALRCDPISGHVSLFWYQQALGQGPEFLTYFQNEAQLDKSGLPSDRFFAERPEGSVSTLKIQRTQQEDSAVYLCASSLDNPPTDTQYFGPGTRLTVL.

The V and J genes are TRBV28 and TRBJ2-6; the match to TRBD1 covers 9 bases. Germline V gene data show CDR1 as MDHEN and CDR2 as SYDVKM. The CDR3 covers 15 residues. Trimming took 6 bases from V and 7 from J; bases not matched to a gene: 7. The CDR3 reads CASSMETGGANVLTF. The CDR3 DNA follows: TGTGCCAGCAGCATGGAGACAGGGGGAGCCAACGTCCTGACTTTC. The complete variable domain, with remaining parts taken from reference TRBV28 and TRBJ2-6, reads DVKVTQSSRYLVKRTGEKVFLECVQDMDHENMFWYRQDPGLGLRLIYFSYDVKMKEKGDIPEGYSVSREKKERFSLILESASTNQTSMYLCASSMETGGANVLTFGAGSRLTVL.

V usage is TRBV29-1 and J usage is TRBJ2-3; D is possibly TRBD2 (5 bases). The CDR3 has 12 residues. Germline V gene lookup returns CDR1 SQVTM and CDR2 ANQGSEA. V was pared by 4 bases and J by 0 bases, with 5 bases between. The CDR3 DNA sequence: TGCAGCGTTGGGACTAGCACAGATACGCAGTATTTT. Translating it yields CSVGTSTDTQYF.

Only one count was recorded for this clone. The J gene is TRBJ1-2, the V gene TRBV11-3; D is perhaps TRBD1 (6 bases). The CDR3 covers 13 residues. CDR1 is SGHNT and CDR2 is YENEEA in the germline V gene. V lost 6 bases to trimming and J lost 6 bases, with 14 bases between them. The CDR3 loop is CASRRKQGDGYTF. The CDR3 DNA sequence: TGTGCCAGCAGGCGTAAACAGGGTGATGGCTACACCTTC.

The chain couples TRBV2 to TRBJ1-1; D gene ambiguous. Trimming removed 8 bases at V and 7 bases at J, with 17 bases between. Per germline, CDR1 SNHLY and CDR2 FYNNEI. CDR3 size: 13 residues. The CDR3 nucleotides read TGTGCCAGCTCTGGCGGGTTGGGATTTGAAGCTTTCTTT. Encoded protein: CASSGGLGFEAFF.

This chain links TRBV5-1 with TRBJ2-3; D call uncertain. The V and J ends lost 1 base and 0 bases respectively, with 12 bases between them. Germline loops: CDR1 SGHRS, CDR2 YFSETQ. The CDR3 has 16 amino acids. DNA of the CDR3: TGCGCCAGCAGCTTGACTCTCAACCCTAGCACAGATACGCAGTATTTT. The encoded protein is CASSLTLNPSTDTQYF.

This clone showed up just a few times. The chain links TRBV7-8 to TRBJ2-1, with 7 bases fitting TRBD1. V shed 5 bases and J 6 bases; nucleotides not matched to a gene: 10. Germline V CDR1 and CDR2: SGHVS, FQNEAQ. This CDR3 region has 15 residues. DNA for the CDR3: TGTGCCAGCAGCCCCCGACAGGGACCCTCCAATGAGCAGTTCTTC. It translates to CASSPRQGPSNEQFF.

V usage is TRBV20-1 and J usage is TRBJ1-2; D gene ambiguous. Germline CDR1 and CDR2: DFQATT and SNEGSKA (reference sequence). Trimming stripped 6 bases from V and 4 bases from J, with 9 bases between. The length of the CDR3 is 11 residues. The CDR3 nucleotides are TGCAGTGCGCAAGAGGGCTATGGCTACACCTTC. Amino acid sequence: CSAQEGYGYTF.

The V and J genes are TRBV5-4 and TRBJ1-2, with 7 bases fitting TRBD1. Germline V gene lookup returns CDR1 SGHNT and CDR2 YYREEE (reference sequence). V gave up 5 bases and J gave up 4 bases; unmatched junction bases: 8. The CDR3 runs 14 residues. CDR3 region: CASRTTGDTYGYTF. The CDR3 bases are TGTGCCAGCAGGACTACAGGGGATACCTATGGCTACACCTTC.

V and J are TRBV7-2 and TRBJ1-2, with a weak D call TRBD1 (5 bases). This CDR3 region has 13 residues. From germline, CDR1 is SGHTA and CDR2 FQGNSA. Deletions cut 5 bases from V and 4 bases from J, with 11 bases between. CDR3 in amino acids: CASSQDTRYGYTF. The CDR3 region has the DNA TGTGCCAGCAGCCAGGACACCCGCTATGGCTACACCTTC.

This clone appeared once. DNA of the CDR3: TGTGCCTGGGGGCTCGGGGGTCTTGGCTACACCTTC. As protein: CAWGLGGLGYTF. The rearrangement links TRBV30 to TRBJ1-2; a weak D match, TRBD1 (5 bases). The CDR3 runs 12 residues. CDR1 and CDR2 from the germline V gene are GTSNPN and SVGIG (reference sequence). Trimming left V 5 bases short and J 7 bases short, with 14 bases between.

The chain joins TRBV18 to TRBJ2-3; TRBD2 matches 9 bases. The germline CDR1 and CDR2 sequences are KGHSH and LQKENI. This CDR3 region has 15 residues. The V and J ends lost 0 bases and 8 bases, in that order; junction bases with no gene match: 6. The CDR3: CASSPPLAGEPTQYF. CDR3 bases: TGTGCCAGCTCACCACCGTTAGCGGGAGAGCCTACGCAGTATTTT.

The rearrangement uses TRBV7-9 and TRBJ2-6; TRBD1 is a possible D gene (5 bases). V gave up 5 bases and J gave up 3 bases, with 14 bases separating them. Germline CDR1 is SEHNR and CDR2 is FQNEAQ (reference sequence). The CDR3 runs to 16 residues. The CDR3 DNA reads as TGTGCCAGCAGCAACAGACAGTCGAATGGGGCCAACGTCCTGACTTTC. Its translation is CASSNRQSNGANVLTF.

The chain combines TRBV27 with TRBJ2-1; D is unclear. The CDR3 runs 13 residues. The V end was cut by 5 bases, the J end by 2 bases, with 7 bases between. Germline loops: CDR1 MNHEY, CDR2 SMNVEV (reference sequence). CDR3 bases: TGTGCCAGCAGTCCTCCTCCCTACAATGAGCAGTTCTTC. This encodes CASSPPPYNEQFF.

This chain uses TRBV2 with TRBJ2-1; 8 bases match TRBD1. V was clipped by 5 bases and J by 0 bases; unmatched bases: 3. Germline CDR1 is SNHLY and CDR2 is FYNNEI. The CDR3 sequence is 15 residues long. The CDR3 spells CASSYDRGSYNEQFF. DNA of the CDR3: TGTGCCAGCAGTTATGACAGGGGCTCCTACAATGAGCAGTTCTTC.

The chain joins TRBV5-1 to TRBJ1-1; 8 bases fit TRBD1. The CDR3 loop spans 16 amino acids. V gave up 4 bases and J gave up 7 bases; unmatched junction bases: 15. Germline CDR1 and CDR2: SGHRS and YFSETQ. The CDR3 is CASSPDSGQAFSEAFF. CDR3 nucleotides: TGCGCCAGCAGCCCAGACTCGGGACAGGCGTTCAGTGAAGCTTTCTTT.

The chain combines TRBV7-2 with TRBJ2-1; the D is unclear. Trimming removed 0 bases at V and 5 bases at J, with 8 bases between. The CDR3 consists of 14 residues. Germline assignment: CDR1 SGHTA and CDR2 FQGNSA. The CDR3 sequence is CASSLARLHNEQFF. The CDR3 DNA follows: TGTGCCAGCAGCTTAGCGCGACTTCACAATGAGCAGTTCTTC.

The CDR3: CASSLGQPNTEAFF. The DNA of the CDR3 is TGTGCCAGCAGCTTGGGACAGCCGAACACTGAAGCTTTCTTT. V gene TRBV7-9 combines with J gene TRBJ1-1; TRBD1 matches at 7 bases. The V and J ends lost 3 bases and 1 base, in that order; junction bases with no gene match: 2. Germline loops: CDR1 SEHNR, CDR2 FQNEAQ (reference sequence). The CDR3 length is 14 residues.

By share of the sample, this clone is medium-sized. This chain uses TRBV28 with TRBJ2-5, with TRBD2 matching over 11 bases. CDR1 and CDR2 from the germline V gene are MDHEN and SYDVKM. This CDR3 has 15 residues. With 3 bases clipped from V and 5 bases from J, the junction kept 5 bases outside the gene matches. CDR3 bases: TGTGCCAGCAGTTTCTCTACTAGCGGGAGCGAGACCCAGTACTTC. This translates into CASSFSTSGSETQYF.

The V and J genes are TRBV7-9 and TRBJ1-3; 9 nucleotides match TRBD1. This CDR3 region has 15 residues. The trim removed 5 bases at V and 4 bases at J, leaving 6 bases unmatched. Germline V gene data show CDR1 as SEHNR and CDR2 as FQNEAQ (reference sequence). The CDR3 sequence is CASSEGQGMGNTIYF. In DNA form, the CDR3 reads TGTGCCAGCAGCGAAGGACAGGGGATGGGAAACACCATATATTTT.

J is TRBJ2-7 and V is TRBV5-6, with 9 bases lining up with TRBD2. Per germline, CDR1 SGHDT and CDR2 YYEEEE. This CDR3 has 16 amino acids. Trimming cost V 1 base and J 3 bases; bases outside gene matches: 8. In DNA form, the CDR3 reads TGTGCCAGCAGCTTGTCTGGTAGCGGGAGCGTCTACGAGCAGTACTTC. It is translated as CASSLSGSGSVYEQYF.